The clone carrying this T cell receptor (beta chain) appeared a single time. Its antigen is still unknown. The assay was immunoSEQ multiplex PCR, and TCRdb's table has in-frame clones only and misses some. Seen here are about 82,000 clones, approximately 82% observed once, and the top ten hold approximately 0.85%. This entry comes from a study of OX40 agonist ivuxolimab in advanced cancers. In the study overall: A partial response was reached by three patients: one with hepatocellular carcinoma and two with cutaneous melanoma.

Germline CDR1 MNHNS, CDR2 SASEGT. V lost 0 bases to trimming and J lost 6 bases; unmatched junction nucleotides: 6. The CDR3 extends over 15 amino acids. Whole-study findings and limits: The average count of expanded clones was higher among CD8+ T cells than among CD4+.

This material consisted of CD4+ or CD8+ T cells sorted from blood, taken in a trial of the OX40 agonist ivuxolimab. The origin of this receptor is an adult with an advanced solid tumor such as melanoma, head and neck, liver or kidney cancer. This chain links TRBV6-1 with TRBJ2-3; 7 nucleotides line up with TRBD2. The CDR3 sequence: CASSEAGGKEDTQYF. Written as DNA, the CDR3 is TGTGCCAGCAGTGAAGCGGGGGGGAAGGAGGATACGCAGTATTTT.